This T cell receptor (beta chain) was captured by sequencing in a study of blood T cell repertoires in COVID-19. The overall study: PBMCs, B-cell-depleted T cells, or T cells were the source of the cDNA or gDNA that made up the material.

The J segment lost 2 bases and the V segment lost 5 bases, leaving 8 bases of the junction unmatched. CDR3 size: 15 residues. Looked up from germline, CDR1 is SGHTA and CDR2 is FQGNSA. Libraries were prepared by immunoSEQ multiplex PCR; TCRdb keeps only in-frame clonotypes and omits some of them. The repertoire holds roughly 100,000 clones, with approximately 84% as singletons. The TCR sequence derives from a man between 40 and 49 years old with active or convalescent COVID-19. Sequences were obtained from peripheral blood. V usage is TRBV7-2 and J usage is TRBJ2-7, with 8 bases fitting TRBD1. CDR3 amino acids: CASSPRQGRPYEQYF. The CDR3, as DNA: TGTGCCAGCAGCCCGAGACAGGGGCGACCCTACGAGCAGTACTTC.